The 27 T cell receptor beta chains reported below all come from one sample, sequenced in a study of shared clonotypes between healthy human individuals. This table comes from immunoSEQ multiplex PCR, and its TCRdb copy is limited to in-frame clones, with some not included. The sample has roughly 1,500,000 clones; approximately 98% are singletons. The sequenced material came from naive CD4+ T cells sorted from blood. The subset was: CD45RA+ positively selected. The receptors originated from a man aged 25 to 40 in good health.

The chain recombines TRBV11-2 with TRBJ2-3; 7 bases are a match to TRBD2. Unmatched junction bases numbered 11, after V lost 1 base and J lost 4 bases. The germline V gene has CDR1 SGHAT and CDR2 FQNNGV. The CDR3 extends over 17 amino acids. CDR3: CASSLGISGRGSDTQYF. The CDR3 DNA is TGTGCCAGCAGCTTAGGGATCTCTGGGCGGGGGTCAGATACGCAGTATTTT. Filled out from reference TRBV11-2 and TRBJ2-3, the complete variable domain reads EAGVAQSPRYKIIEKRQSVAFWCNPISGHATLYWYQQILGQGPKLLIQFQNNGVVDDSQLPKDRFSAERLKGVDSTLKIQPAKLEDSAVYLCASSLGISGRGSDTQYFGPGTRLTVL.

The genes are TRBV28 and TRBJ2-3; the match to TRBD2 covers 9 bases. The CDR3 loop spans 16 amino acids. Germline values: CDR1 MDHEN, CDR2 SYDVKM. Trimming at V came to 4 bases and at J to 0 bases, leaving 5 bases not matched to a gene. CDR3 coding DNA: TGTGCCAGCAGTTCCCCCCTAGCGGGGAGCACAGATACGCAGTATTTT. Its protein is CASSSPLAGSTDTQYF.

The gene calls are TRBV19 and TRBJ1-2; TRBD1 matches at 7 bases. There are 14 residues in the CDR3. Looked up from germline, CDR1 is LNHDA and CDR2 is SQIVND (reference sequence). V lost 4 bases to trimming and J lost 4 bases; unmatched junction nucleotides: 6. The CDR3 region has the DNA TGTGCCAGTAGTAAGGGGACAGCCCCCTATGGCTACACCTTC. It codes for CASSKGTAPYGYTF.

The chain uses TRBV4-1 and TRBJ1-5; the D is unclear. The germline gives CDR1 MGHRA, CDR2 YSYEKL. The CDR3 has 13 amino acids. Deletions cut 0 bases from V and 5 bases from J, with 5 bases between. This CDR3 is CASSQDYYQPQHF. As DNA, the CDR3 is TGCGCCAGCAGCCAAGATTATTATCAGCCCCAGCATTTT.

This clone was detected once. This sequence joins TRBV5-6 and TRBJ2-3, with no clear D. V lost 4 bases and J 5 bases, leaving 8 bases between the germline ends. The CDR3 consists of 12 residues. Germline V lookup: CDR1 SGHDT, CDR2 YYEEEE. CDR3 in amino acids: CASSQHLDTQYF. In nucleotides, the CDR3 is TGTGCCAGCAGCCAGCACCTAGATACGCAGTATTTT.

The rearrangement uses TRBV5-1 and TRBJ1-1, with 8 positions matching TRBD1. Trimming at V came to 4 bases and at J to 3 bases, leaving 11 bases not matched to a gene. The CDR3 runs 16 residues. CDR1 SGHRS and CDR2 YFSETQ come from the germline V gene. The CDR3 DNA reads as TGCGCCAGCAGCGTTGGGACAGGCGGGCTTGACACTGAAGCTTTCTTT. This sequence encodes CASSVGTGGLDTEAFF.

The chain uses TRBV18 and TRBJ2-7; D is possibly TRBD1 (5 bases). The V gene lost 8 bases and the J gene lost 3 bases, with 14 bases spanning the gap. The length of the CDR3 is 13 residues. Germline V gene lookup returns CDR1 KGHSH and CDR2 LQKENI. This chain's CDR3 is CASTGAEVYEQYF. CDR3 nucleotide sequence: TGTGCCAGCACTGGGGCAGAAGTCTACGAGCAGTACTTC.

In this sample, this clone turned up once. CDR3 region: CASRSDQPQHF. The CDR3 DNA is TGTGCCAGCAGGAGTGATCAGCCCCAGCATTTT. The gene calls are TRBV6-1 and TRBJ1-5; D remains unclear. The CDR3 is 11 amino acids. CDR1 and CDR2 from the germline V gene are MNHNS and SASEGT. Trimming cost V 6 bases and J 5 bases, with 5 bases left between them.

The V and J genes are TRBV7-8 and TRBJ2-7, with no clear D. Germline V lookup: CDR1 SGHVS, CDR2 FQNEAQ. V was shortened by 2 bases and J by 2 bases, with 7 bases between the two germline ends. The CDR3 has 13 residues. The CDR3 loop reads CASSLSGAYEQYF. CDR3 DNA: TGTGCCAGCAGCTTATCAGGAGCCTACGAGCAGTACTTC.

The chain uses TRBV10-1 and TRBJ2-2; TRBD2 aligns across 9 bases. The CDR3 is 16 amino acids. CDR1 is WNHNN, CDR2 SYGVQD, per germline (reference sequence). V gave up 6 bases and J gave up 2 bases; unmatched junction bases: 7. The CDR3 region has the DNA TGCGCCAGCAGCCGAGCGGGAGGAGCAAACACCGGGGAGCTGTTTTTT. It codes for CASSRAGGANTGELFF.

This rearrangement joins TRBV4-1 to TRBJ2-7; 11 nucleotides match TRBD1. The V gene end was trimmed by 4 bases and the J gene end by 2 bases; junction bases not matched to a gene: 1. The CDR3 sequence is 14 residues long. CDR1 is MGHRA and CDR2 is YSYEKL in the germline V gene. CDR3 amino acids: CASSLDRGPYEQYF. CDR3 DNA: TGCGCCAGCAGCCTGGACAGGGGGCCCTACGAGCAGTACTTC.

In DNA form, the CDR3 reads TGTGCCAGCTCACCACGGGGGCTTCACACAGATACGCAGTATTTT. Protein: CASSPRGLHTDTQYF. The V gene is TRBV18, the J gene TRBJ2-3, with a tentative D call TRBD1 (6 bases). The CDR3 extends over 15 amino acids. The germline gives CDR1 KGHSH, CDR2 LQKENI. V shed 1 base and J shed 2 bases, with 10 bases lying between them.

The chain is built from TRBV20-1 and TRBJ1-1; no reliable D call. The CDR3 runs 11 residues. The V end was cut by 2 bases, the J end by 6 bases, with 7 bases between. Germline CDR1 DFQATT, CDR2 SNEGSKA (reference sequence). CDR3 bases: TGCAGTGCTAGATCTACCCCTGAAGCTTTCTTT. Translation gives CSARSTPEAFF.

The CDR3 DNA is TGCGCCAGCAGCTTGGGAACTCAATGGACTGGAAACACCATATATTTT. Its translation: CASSLGTQWTGNTIYF. The genes are TRBV5-1 and TRBJ1-3; no reliable D call. Germline V gene lookup returns CDR1 SGHRS and CDR2 YFSETQ. V was pared by 0 bases and J by 2 bases, with 12 bases between. The CDR3 runs to 16 residues. Full variable domain (rest looked up from reference TRBV5-1 and TRBJ1-3): KAGVTQTPRYLIKTRGQQVTLSCSPISGHRSVSWYQQTPGQGLQFLFEYFSETQRNKGNFPGRFSGRQFSNSRSEMNVSTLELGDSALYLCASSLGTQWTGNTIYFGEGSWLTVV.

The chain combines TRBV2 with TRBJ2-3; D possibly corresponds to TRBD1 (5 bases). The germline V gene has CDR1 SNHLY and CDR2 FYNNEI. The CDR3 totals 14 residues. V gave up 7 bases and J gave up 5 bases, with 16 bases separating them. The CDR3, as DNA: TGTGCCAGCACCGATCAGGGCGGCGTAGATACGCAGTATTTT. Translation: CASTDQGGVDTQYF.

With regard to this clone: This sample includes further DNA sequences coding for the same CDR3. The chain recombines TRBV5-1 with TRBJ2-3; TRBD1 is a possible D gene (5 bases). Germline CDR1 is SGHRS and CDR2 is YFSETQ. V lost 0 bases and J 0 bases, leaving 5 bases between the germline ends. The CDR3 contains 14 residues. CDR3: CASSLGQSTDTQYF. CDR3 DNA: TGCGCCAGCAGCTTGGGACAGAGCACAGATACGCAGTATTTT. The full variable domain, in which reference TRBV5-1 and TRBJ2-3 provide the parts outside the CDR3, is KAGVTQTPRYLIKTRGQQVTLSCSPISGHRSVSWYQQTPGQGLQFLFEYFSETQRNKGNFPGRFSGRQFSNSRSEMNVSTLELGDSALYLCASSLGQSTDTQYFGPGTRLTVL.

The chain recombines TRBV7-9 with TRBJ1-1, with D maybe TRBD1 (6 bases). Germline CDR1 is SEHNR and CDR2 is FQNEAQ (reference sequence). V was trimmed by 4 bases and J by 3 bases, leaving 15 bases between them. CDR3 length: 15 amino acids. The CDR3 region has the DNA TGTGCCAGCAGCTCCTACTGGGGGGCGGACACTGAAGCTTTCTTT. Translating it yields CASSSYWGADTEAFF. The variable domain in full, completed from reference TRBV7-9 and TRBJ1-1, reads DTGVSQNPRHKITKRGQNVTFRCDPISEHNRLYWYRQTLGQGPEFLTYFQNEAQLEKSRLLSDRFSAERPKGSFSTLEIQRTEQGDSAMYLCASSSYWGADTEAFFGQGTRLTVV.

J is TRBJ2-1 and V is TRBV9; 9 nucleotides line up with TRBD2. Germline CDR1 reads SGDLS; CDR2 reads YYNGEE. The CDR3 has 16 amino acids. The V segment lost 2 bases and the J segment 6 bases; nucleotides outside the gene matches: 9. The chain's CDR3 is CASSVGMAGGFNEQFF. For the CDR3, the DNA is TGTGCCAGCAGCGTTGGGATGGCGGGAGGGTTCAATGAGCAGTTCTTC.

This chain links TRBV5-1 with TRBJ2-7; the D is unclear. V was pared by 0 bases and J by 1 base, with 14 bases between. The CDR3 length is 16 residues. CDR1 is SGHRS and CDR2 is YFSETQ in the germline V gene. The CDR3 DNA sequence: TGCGCCAGCAGCTTGGGGCTCCAGCGCCAATCCTACGAGCAGTACTTC. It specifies CASSLGLQRQSYEQYF.

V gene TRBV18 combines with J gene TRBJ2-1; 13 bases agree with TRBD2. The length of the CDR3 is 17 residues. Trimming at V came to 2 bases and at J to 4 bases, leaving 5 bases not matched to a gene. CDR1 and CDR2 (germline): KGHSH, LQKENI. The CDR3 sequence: CASSPEAGLAGYNEQFF. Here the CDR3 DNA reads TGTGCCAGCTCACCAGAGGCGGGACTAGCGGGATACAATGAGCAGTTCTTC.

In nucleotides, the CDR3 is TGCGCCACCTCAAGAGGCGGGGAAGGGGGCACTGAAGCTTTCTTT. Translated, it gives CATSRGGEGGTEAFF. The V call is TRBV5-1, the J call TRBJ1-1; D possibly corresponds to TRBD1 (6 bases). The V gene lost 9 bases and the J gene lost 4 bases, with 22 bases spanning the gap. CDR3 length: 15 residues. Germline values: CDR1 SGHRS, CDR2 YFSETQ.

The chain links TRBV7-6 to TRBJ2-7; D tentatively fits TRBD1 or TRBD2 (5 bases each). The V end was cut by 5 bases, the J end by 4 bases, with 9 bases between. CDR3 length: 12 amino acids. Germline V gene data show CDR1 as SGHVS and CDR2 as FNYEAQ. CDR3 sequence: CASSTEGYEQYF. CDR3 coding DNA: TGTGCCAGCAGCACCGAGGGGTACGAGCAGTACTTC.

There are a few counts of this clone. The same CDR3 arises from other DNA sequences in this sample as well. CDR3 protein: CASSSSYEQYF. CDR3 DNA: TGTGCCAGCTCATCCTCCTACGAGCAGTACTTC. The J gene is TRBJ2-7, the V gene TRBV18; no clear D gene. Trimming stripped 5 bases from V and 0 bases from J, with 2 bases between. The CDR3 has 11 amino acids. CDR1 KGHSH and CDR2 LQKENI come from the germline V gene.

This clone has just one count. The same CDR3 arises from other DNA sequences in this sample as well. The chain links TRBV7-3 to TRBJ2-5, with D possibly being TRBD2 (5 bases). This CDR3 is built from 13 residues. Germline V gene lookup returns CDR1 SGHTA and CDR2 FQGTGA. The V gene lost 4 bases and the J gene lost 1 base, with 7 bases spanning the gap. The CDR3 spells CASSSGFQETQYF. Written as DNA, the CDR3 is TGTGCCAGCAGCTCGGGGTTCCAAGAGACCCAGTACTTC.

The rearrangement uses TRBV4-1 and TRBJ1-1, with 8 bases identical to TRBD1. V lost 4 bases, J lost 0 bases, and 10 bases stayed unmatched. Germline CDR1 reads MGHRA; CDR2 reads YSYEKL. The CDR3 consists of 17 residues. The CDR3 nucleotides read TGCGCCAGCAGCCTGGACGGGGCAGGGGGCATGAACACTGAAGCTTTCTTT. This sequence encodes CASSLDGAGGMNTEAFF.

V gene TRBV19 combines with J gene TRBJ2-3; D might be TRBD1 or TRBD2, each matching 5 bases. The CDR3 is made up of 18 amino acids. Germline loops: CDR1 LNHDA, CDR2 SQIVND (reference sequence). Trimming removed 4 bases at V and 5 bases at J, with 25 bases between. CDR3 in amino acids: CASSTQFTGQGVGDTQYF. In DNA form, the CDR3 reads TGTGCCAGTAGTACCCAATTTACGGGGCAGGGTGTTGGAGATACGCAGTATTTT.

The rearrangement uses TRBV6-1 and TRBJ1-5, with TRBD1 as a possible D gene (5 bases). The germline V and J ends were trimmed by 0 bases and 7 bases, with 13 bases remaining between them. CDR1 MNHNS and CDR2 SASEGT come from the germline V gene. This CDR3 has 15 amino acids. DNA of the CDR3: TGTGCCAGCAGTGAAGCCCCGGTTCCAGGGCAGCCCCAGCATTTT. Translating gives CASSEAPVPGQPQHF.